One and the same sample provided the 26 T cell receptor beta chains below, sequenced in a study of OX40 agonist ivuxolimab in advanced cancers. Method: immunoSEQ multiplex PCR; TCRdb's copy keeps in-frame clones and lacks some. This sample has around 100,000 clones, with 93% found just once. Sequenced material: CD4+ or CD8+ T cells sorted from blood, taken in a trial of the OX40 agonist ivuxolimab. The source is an adult with an advanced solid tumor such as melanoma, head and neck, liver or kidney cancer.

The chain combines TRBV7-9 with TRBJ1-4; a weak D match, TRBD1 (6 bases). This CDR3 is built from 14 residues. The V end was cut by 9 bases, the J end by 8 bases, with 19 bases between. The germline V gene encodes CDR1 SEHNR and CDR2 FQNEAQ (reference sequence). As DNA, the CDR3 is TGTGCCAGTCGACTACAGGGTTTAGGAGAAAAACTGTTTTTT. Amino acids: CASRLQGLGEKLFF.

The chain recombines TRBV7-9 with TRBJ2-1; D is ambiguous. The CDR3 runs 13 residues. V lost 7 bases, J lost 3 bases, and 10 bases lay in between. The germline V gene encodes CDR1 SEHNR and CDR2 FQNEAQ (reference sequence). In DNA, the CDR3 is TGTGCCAGCAACTCGGACGGCTACAATGAGCAGTTCTTC. This translates into CASNSDGYNEQFF.

The CDR3: CASSLGPGIYRQPQHF. The CDR3 nucleotides read TGTGCCAGCAGTTTAGGCCCCGGGATATACCGTCAGCCCCAGCATTTT. The chain joins TRBV28 to TRBJ1-5, with D uncertain. V was cut by 2 bases and J by 6 bases, with 17 bases left in between. The CDR3 spans 16 residues. CDR1 MDHEN and CDR2 SYDVKM come from the germline V gene.

V is TRBV9 and J is TRBJ2-5; D gene ambiguous. Germline values: CDR1 SGDLS, CDR2 YYNGEE. V lost 3 bases and J lost 1, with 13 bases in between. The length of the CDR3 is 15 residues. The CDR3 bases are TGTGCCAGCAGCGCGTTCACAGTCCCCCAAGAGACCCAGTACTTC. Amino acids: CASSAFTVPQETQYF.

The chain is built from TRBV9 and TRBJ2-1; TRBD2 might be the D (5 bases). Germline-derived CDR1 and CDR2 are SGDLS and YYNGEE. Trimming stripped 0 bases from V and 2 bases from J, with 15 bases between. The CDR3 is 17 amino acids. The CDR3 protein is CASSVASSGSPYNEQFF. CDR3 sequence (DNA): TGTGCCAGCAGCGTAGCTTCCAGCGGAAGTCCCTACAATGAGCAGTTCTTC.

This clone was found many times. The chain recombines TRBV25-1 with TRBJ1-2, with D perhaps matching TRBD1 (5 bases). This CDR3 has 12 residues. Germline-derived CDR1 and CDR2 are MGHDK and SYGVNS. The CDR3 loop reads CGREQIPHGYTF. CDR3 DNA sequence: TGTGGCAGGGAACAGATACCCCATGGCTACACCTTC.

The V and J genes are TRBV4-3 and TRBJ2-2; 8 bases match TRBD2. Germline V gives CDR1 LGHNA, CDR2 YSLEER. The trim removed 1 base at V and 7 bases at J, leaving 11 bases unmatched. This CDR3 is built from 17 residues. The CDR3 here is CASSQVGGGYRVGELFF. Here the CDR3 DNA reads TGCGCCAGCAGCCAAGTCGGCGGGGGGTATCGGGTCGGGGAGCTGTTTTTT.

The rearrangement links TRBV10-3 to TRBJ1-2; D is perhaps TRBD1 (6 bases). The CDR3 extends over 11 amino acids. V was clipped by 7 bases and J by 6 bases, with 9 bases between them. In germline, CDR1 is ENHRY, CDR2 SYGVKD. CDR3 loop: CAITAGDGYTF. In DNA, the CDR3 is TGTGCCATCACCGCAGGGGATGGCTACACCTTC.

This rearrangement joins TRBV30 to TRBJ2-7; 7 nucleotides match TRBD2. The CDR3 spans 14 residues. Trimming cost V 3 bases and J 0 bases; bases outside gene matches: 5. Germline-derived CDR1 and CDR2 are GTSNPN and SVGIG (reference sequence). CDR3 in DNA: TGTGCCTGGAGAATGGGCGGGAGCTCCTACGAGCAGTACGTC. It encodes CAWRMGGSSYEQYV.

V gene TRBV10-3 combines with J gene TRBJ2-3; tentatively, D is TRBD2 (6 bases). The CDR3 runs to 14 residues. CDR1 is ENHRY, CDR2 SYGVKD, per germline. Trimming took off 10 bases at V and 1 base at J, with 15 bases between the two ends. CDR3 DNA sequence: TGTGCCACGCGCGGGGACGGGGGCACAGATACGCAGTATTTT. Residues: CATRGDGGTDTQYF.

The chain joins TRBV7-3 to TRBJ1-1; unclear D gene. CDR1 and CDR2 from the germline V gene are SGHTA and FQGTGA. There are 14 residues in the CDR3. V lost 2 bases, J lost 2 bases, and 9 bases lay in between. In DNA, the CDR3 is TGTGCCAGCAGCTTATCCGCAGGCAACACTGAAGCTTTCTTT. Residues: CASSLSAGNTEAFF.

The rearrangement joins TRBV4-3 to TRBJ2-1; D unresolved. This CDR3 contains 15 residues. Trimming took off 0 bases at V and 4 bases at J, with 10 bases between the two ends. CDR1 LGHNA and CDR2 YSLEER come from the germline V gene. The CDR3 nucleotides read TGCGCCAGCAGCCAAGATCTCGCCCCTTACAATGAGCAGTTCTTC. Translated, it gives CASSQDLAPYNEQFF.

This clone was picked up one time. V gene TRBV5-1 combines with J gene TRBJ2-3; TRBD2 matches at 12 bases. Germline CDR1 is SGHRS and CDR2 is YFSETQ. J lost 1 base, V lost 4 bases, and 4 bases had no gene match. This CDR3 region has 16 residues. In DNA, the CDR3 is TGCGCCAGCAGCCTGGGGACTAGCGGGCGCACAGATACGCAGTATTTT. As protein: CASSLGTSGRTDTQYF.

CDR3 sequence (DNA): TGTGCCAGCAGCTTAGGGTGGGGGGCCCCCTTGGGAGAGCAGTACTTC. The encoded protein is CASSLGWGAPLGEQYF. V usage is TRBV7-2 and J usage is TRBJ2-7; D may correspond to TRBD1 or TRBD2 (6 bases each). Per the germline V gene, CDR1 is SGHTA and CDR2 is FQGNSA. CDR3 length: 16 residues. V was cut by 1 base and J by 7 bases, with 20 bases left in between.

The rearrangement links TRBV6-6 to TRBJ1-3, with D possibly matching TRBD1 (5 bases). V dropped 7 bases and J dropped 2 bases, with 12 bases sitting between them. This CDR3 contains 14 residues. Germline V lookup: CDR1 MNHNY, CDR2 SVGAGI (reference sequence). The CDR3 nucleotides read TGTGCCAGCAAGGGCGAGGGGACTGGAAACACCATATATTTT. It translates to CASKGEGTGNTIYF.

CDR3 in amino acids: CASSLSGANYGYTF. In nucleotides, the CDR3 is TGTGCCAGCAGCTTGAGCGGAGCTAACTATGGCTACACCTTC. This rearrangement joins TRBV7-9 to TRBJ1-2; D is undetermined. V was shortened by 3 bases and J by 0 bases, with 8 bases between the two germline ends. Germline CDR1 SEHNR, CDR2 FQNEAQ (reference sequence). There are 14 residues in the CDR3. The full variable domain, rest sourced from reference TRBV7-9 and TRBJ1-2, is DTGVSQNPRHKITKRGQNVTFRCDPISEHNRLYWYRQTLGQGPEFLTYFQNEAQLEKSRLLSDRFSAERPKGSFSTLEIQRTEQGDSAMYLCASSLSGANYGYTFGSGTRLTVV.

The chain is built from TRBV12-5 and TRBJ1-1; D remains unclear. This CDR3 spans 14 amino acids. Trimming removed 2 bases from V and 1 base from J, with 8 bases in between. Germline-derived CDR1 and CDR2 are LGHNT and FRNRAP. The CDR3, as DNA: TGTGCTAGTGGTTTGCCTGGGTGGAACACTGAAGCTTTCTTT. Its protein product is CASGLPGWNTEAFF.

This chain's CDR3 is CASSLSRARSLNQPQHF. CDR3 in DNA: TGTGCCAGCAGTTTGTCTAGGGCGAGAAGCCTAAATCAGCCCCAGCATTTT. This chain uses TRBV28 with TRBJ1-5; D is unresolved. The germline V gene encodes CDR1 MDHEN and CDR2 SYDVKM. This CDR3 is 17 amino acids long. V was cut by 3 bases and J by 4 bases, with 19 bases left in between.

The chain has TRBV30 and TRBJ1-3; perhaps TRBD1 as D (5 bases). Germline V gene data show CDR1 as GTSNPN and CDR2 as SVGIG (reference sequence). The V gene lost 4 bases and the J gene lost 0 bases, with 10 bases spanning the gap. This CDR3 is built from 14 residues. CDR3 DNA: TGTGCCTGGAACGGGGGAATCTCTGGAAACACCATATATTTT. Translated: CAWNGGISGNTIYF.

This clone was observed a few times. The chain combines TRBV10-3 with TRBJ1-5; no definite D call. The CDR3 consists of 13 residues. Germline CDR1 is ENHRY and CDR2 is SYGVKD. The germline V and J ends were trimmed by 7 bases and 3 bases, with 10 bases remaining between them. CDR3 protein: CAIKARLNQPQHF. The CDR3 nucleotides read TGTGCCATCAAGGCCAGGCTCAATCAGCCCCAGCATTTT.

The chain is built from TRBV28 and TRBJ1-2, with 9 nucleotides matching TRBD1. CDR3 length equals 14 residues. CDR1 MDHEN and CDR2 SYDVKM come from the germline V gene. The V and J ends lost 4 bases and 8 bases, in that order; junction bases with no gene match: 8. The CDR3 spells CASSSDRGLDGYTF. As DNA, the CDR3 is TGTGCCAGCAGTTCGGACAGGGGTCTTGACGGCTACACCTTC.

V usage is TRBV7-2 and J usage is TRBJ1-3; possibly TRBD1 for D (6 bases). Germline-derived CDR1 and CDR2 are SGHTA and FQGNSA. V gave up 0 bases and J gave up 2 bases, with 8 bases separating them. CDR3 length: 15 residues. The CDR3 here is CASSLAPGAGNTIYF. The CDR3 DNA follows: TGTGCCAGCAGCTTAGCGCCAGGGGCTGGAAACACCATATATTTT.

This chain joins TRBV7-2 and TRBJ1-2; 7 bases are shared with TRBD1. CDR3 length: 15 residues. Germline lookup yields CDR1 SGHTA and CDR2 FQGNSA. Trimming removed 2 bases from V and 8 bases from J; junction bases left unmatched: 11. The CDR3 is CASSLTTGLPGGYTF. CDR3 sequence (DNA): TGTGCCAGCAGCTTAACGACAGGGCTGCCGGGGGGCTACACCTTC.

This sequence joins TRBV28 and TRBJ1-5; D remains ambiguous. Germline CDR1 MDHEN, CDR2 SYDVKM. Trimming cost V 3 bases and J 0 bases, with 9 bases left between them. CDR3 length: 15 residues. The CDR3 nucleotides are TGTGCCAGCAGTTTGATAAACCTTAGCAATCAGCCCCAGCATTTT. Amino acids: CASSLINLSNQPQHF.

This chain uses TRBV6-1 with TRBJ1-2, with no clear D. V was cut by 10 bases and J by 8 bases, with 14 bases left in between. Germline-derived CDR1 and CDR2 are MNHNS and SASEGT. The length of the CDR3 is 11 residues. The chain's CDR3 is CAIGWARGYTF. CDR3 DNA sequence: TGTGCCATCGGATGGGCGCGCGGCTACACCTTC.

CDR3 region: CASSPWESGSEKLFF. CDR3 nucleotides: TGTGCCAGCAGTCCCTGGGAGTCAGGGAGTGAAAAACTGTTTTTT. This chain connects TRBV28 to TRBJ1-4; possible D gene TRBD1, 5 bases. The ends were cut back, 5 bases at V and 7 bases at J, with 17 bases in the middle. This CDR3 is built from 15 residues. Germline V gene sequence: CDR1 MDHEN, CDR2 SYDVKM.